The next 19 T cell receptor beta chains were all read from a single sample in a study of response to subunit inactivated influenza vaccine. TCRdb re-called the RT-PCR reads through MiXCR, storing one row per CDR3 protein. Among about 800,000 distinct CDR3 sequences listed, approximately 22% were seen once. Sequencing was performed on PBMCs from blood, taken about 5 days after vaccination. These receptor sequences come from a man aged 45-60 years who received an inactivated influenza vaccine.

This clonotype was found a few times. CDR3 DNA: TGCAGTGCCCCCGGGACAGGGCTATACGAGCAGTACTTC. It encodes CSAPGTGLYEQYF. The J gene is TRBJ2-7, the V gene TRBV20-1; 9 bases are a match to TRBD1. CDR3 length equals 13 residues. After removal of 6 bases from V and 4 bases from J, the junction contained 7 bases not matched to a gene. Germline V gives CDR1 DFQATT, CDR2 SNEGSKA (reference sequence).

This clonotype was seen only a few times. CDR3 sequence reads: CASSYSGQGFHEQYF. CDR3 nucleotides: TGTGCCAGCAGTTACTCGGGACAGGGGTTCCACGAGCAGTACTTC. V is TRBV6-2 or TRBV6-3 and J is TRBJ2-7; 10 bases are shared with TRBD1. Per germline, CDR1 MNHEY and CDR2 SVGEGT. The CDR3 covers 15 residues. Germline trimming cut 0 bases from V and 5 bases from J; bases unmatched to any gene: 4.

The chain couples TRBV6-1 to TRBJ1-6; TRBD1 matches at 7 bases. There are 17 residues in the CDR3. The germline gives CDR1 MNHNS, CDR2 SASEGT. V gave up 6 bases and J gave up 7 bases; unmatched junction bases: 15. As DNA, the CDR3 is TGTGCCAGCAGGCCTTTCCCGCACAGGGGAACGAATTCACCCCTCCACTTT. This encodes CASRPFPHRGTNSPLHF.

This clonotype has only a few counts. V gene TRBV14 combines with J gene TRBJ2-7; D gene uncertain. This CDR3 is built from 14 residues. Trimming left V 0 bases short and J 3 bases short, with 9 bases between. Germline assignment: CDR1 SGHDN and CDR2 FVKESK. DNA for the CDR3: TGTGCCAGCAGCCAAGATCTTAATCGCTACGAGCAGTACTTC. It encodes CASSQDLNRYEQYF.

This chain joins TRBV7-9 and TRBJ2-5, with D possibly being TRBD1 or TRBD2 (5 bases each). The CDR3 has 14 amino acids. V shed 1 base and J shed 5 bases, with 11 bases lying between them. Germline lookup yields CDR1 SEHNR and CDR2 FQNEAQ (reference sequence). CDR3 region: CASSLDEGMETQYF. The CDR3 region has the DNA TGTGCCAGCAGCTTAGACGAGGGGATGGAGACCCAGTACTTC.

This clonotype was recorded at least ten times. The chain combines TRBV29-1 with TRBJ2-5; 8 bases agree with TRBD1. Germline V gene lookup returns CDR1 SQVTM and CDR2 ANQGSEA. The CDR3 contains 13 residues. The ends lost 3 bases at V and 4 bases at J; junction bases unmatched: 4. The CDR3 DNA follows: TGCAGCGTTGAGGGGACAGGAGGAGAGACCCAGTACTTC. The encoded protein is CSVEGTGGETQYF.

A single count supports this clonotype. V and J are TRBV5-1 and TRBJ2-3, with D unclear. This CDR3 has 14 residues. The germline V gene has CDR1 SGHRS and CDR2 YFSETQ. Trimming shortened V by 2 bases and J by 4 bases, and 11 bases separated the two germline ends. CDR3 loop: CASSFSGWADTQYF. CDR3 nucleotides: TGCGCCAGCAGCTTCAGTGGGTGGGCAGATACGCAGTATTTT.

This clonotype appeared many times. CDR3 residues: CASSLVPSGNNEQFF. The CDR3 nucleotides are TGTGCCAGCAGCTTAGTCCCTAGCGGGAACAATGAGCAGTTCTTC. The J gene is TRBJ2-1, the V gene TRBV7-9, with 9 bases identical to TRBD2. Germline V gene lookup returns CDR1 SEHNR and CDR2 FQNEAQ (reference sequence). The CDR3 consists of 15 residues. V was clipped by 1 base and J by 5 bases; unmatched bases: 3.

This clonotype was detected only a few times. The chain is built from TRBV20-1 and TRBJ2-7, with D unresolved. V lost 7 bases and J 0 bases, leaving 7 bases between the germline ends. The CDR3 extends over 11 amino acids. CDR1 is DFQATT and CDR2 is SNEGSKA in the germline V gene (reference sequence). CDR3 DNA: TGCAGTGGGTCCACCTCCTACGAGCAGTACTTC. Protein product: CSGSTSYEQYF.

This clonotype was counted a few times. The chain joins TRBV5-1 to TRBJ2-2; perhaps TRBD2 as D (6 bases). Germline V lookup: CDR1 SGHRS, CDR2 YFSETQ. CDR3 size: 18 residues. Between the trimmed V and J ends, which lost 0 bases and 0 bases, there was a span of 15 bases. CDR3 bases: TGCGCCAGCAGCTTGGATAGGCGGGGAAGCCCGAACACCGGGGAGCTGTTTTTT. It encodes CASSLDRRGSPNTGELFF.

J is TRBJ2-5 and V is TRBV5-1; maybe TRBD1 (6 bases). The CDR3 has 15 amino acids. Trimming removed 6 bases from V and 2 bases from J, with 17 bases in between. Germline V CDR1 and CDR2: SGHRS, YFSETQ. CDR3 in DNA: TGCGCCAGCAACTTTAACCTGGGGGCTCAAGAGACCCAGTACTTC. It is translated as CASNFNLGAQETQYF. Filled out from reference TRBV5-1 and TRBJ2-5, the complete variable domain reads KAGVTQTPRYLIKTRGQQVTLSCSPISGHRSVSWYQQTPGQGLQFLFEYFSETQRNKGNFPGRFSGRQFSNSRSEMNVSTLELGDSALYLCASNFNLGAQETQYFGPGTRLLVL.

This clonotype was detected ten times or more. The V call is TRBV20-1, the J call TRBJ2-7, with 8 positions matching TRBD2. CDR3 length equals 12 residues. The germline V gene encodes CDR1 DFQATT and CDR2 SNEGSKA (reference sequence). J gave up 6 bases and V 5 bases, and 6 bases lay outside the gene matches. The CDR3 region is CSAAGTRSEQYF. Here the CDR3 DNA reads TGCAGTGCTGCCGGGACTAGGTCCGAGCAGTACTTC.

In its sample, this clonotype was seen a few times. The chain combines TRBV12-3 or TRBV12-4 with TRBJ2-5; TRBD1 agrees at 9 bases. The CDR3 sequence is 14 residues long. The ends lost 5 bases at V and 3 bases at J; junction bases unmatched: 4. The CDR3 loop reads CASSPGTGKETQYF. As DNA, the CDR3 is TGTGCCAGCAGTCCCGGGACAGGGAAAGAGACCCAGTACTTC.

The gene calls are TRBV2 and TRBJ2-7; D gene ambiguous. The germline V gene has CDR1 SNHLY and CDR2 FYNNEI. The CDR3 has 14 amino acids. Trimming cost V 2 bases and J 3 bases, with 11 bases left between them. In DNA form, the CDR3 reads TGTGCCAGCAGTGAAATCGGCGGCAGCTACGAGCAGTACTTC. This encodes CASSEIGGSYEQYF.

The genes are TRBV2 and TRBJ2-7; D remains ambiguous. Germline V gene sequence: CDR1 SNHLY, CDR2 FYNNEI. V lost 2 bases to trimming and J lost 5 bases, with 4 bases between them. The CDR3 consists of 11 residues. The CDR3 loop reads CASSESHEQYF. The DNA of the CDR3 is TGTGCCAGCAGTGAATCTCACGAGCAGTACTTC.

This chain uses TRBV6-2 or TRBV6-3 with TRBJ1-6; 9 bases are shared with TRBD1. After removal of 2 bases from V and 10 bases from J, the junction contained 6 bases not matched to a gene. Looked up from germline, CDR1 is MNHEY and CDR2 is SVGEGT. CDR3 length: 15 amino acids. This chain's CDR3 is CASSYLGQGRSPLHF. In nucleotides, the CDR3 is TGTGCCAGCAGTTACCTGGGACAGGGAAGATCACCCCTCCACTTT.

This clonotype was picked up a small number of times. V and J are TRBV10-3 and TRBJ2-1; D is ambiguous. CDR1 is ENHRY and CDR2 is SYGVKD in the germline V gene. V lost 5 bases to trimming and J lost 8 bases, with 10 bases between them. This CDR3 comprises 12 residues. In DNA form, the CDR3 reads TGTGCCATCAGTACCCAGACATATGAGCAGTTCTTC. Protein product: CAISTQTYEQFF.

This clonotype appeared a few times. The chain links TRBV5-1 to TRBJ2-2, with 8 positions matching TRBD2. This CDR3 contains 16 residues. The germline V gene has CDR1 SGHRS and CDR2 YFSETQ. Trimming at V came to 9 bases and at J to 0 bases, leaving 10 bases not matched to a gene. The CDR3: CATNRLAGTNTGELFF. The CDR3 DNA reads as TGCGCCACCAATCGATTAGCGGGAACGAACACCGGGGAGCTGTTTTTT.

The V call is TRBV20-1, the J call TRBJ2-5, with TRBD1 as a possible D gene (8 bases). The CDR3 contains 14 residues. The V gene's germline CDR1 is DFQATT and CDR2 SNEGSKA (reference sequence). Trimming stripped 6 bases from V and 1 base from J, with 15 bases between. The CDR3: CSANYRGGQETQYF. In nucleotides, the CDR3 is TGCAGTGCAAACTACAGGGGGGGCCAAGAGACCCAGTACTTC.